This T cell receptor (beta chain) was sequenced in a study of shared clonotypes between healthy human individuals. This CDR3 has 14 amino acids. From germline, CDR1 is SGDLS and CDR2 YYNGEE. V gave up 3 bases and J gave up 3 bases, with 12 bases separating them. Data came from immunoSEQ multiplex PCR; TCRdb stores just in-frame clones and leaves some out. This table holds over a million clones, 78% found once. The chain has TRBV9 and TRBJ2-5; D possibly matches TRBD1 or TRBD2 (5 bases each). The source material was memory CD4+ T cells from PBMCs. Subset: CD45RA-negative fraction. This sequence was found in a man aged 18 to 30 in good health. Some clones in this sample may be carry-over from other donors' samples. The CDR3 protein is CASSGGPVKETQYF. The CDR3 nucleotides read TGTGCCAGCAGCGGGGGACCGGTGAAAGAGACCCAGTACTTC.